The clone carrying this T cell receptor (beta chain) has only a few counts. Its antigen is still unknown. TCRdb used MiXCR to reprocess the reads, holding one entry per CDR3 protein. The sample records approximately 72,000 distinct CDR3 sequences, about 69% being singletons. The sample is drawn from a study of type 1 regulatory T cells. The specimen was cultured T cells, either the whole culture or a sorted T cell fraction (not recorded which). Subset denoted: Tr1-enriched cell product generated in vitro against host alloantigens. This TCR was recovered from a human donor in good health.

This CDR3 is CASSVDRFYGYTF. CDR3 nucleotide sequence: TGTGCCAGCAGTGTTGACAGGTTCTATGGCTACACCTTC. The chain links TRBV6-4 to TRBJ1-2; maybe TRBD1 (6 bases). V lost 4 bases to trimming and J lost 4 bases, with 10 bases between them. CDR3 length: 13 residues. The V gene's germline CDR1 is MRHNA and CDR2 SNTAGT.